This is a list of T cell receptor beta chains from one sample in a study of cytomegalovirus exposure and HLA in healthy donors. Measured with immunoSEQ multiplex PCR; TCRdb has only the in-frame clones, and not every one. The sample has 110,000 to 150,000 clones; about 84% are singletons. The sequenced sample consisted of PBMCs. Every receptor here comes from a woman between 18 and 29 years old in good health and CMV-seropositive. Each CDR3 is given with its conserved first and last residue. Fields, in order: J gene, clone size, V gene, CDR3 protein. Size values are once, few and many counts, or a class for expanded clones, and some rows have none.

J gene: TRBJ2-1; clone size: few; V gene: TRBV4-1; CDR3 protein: CASSPQRGDNEQFF
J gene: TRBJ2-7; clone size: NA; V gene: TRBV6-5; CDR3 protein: CASSYSGQGNHEQYF
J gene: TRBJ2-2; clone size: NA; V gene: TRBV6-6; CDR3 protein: CASSYRQGNTGELFF
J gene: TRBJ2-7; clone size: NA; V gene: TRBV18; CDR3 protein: CASSPGLSYEQYF
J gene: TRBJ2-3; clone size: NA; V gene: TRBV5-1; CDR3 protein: CASRTSGESQGTDTQYF
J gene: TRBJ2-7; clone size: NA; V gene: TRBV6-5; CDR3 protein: CASSLTGGSYEQYF
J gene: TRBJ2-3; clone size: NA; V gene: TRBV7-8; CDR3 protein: CASSLLADTQYF
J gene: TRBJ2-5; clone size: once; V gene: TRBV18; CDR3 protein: CASSPLRTGGYQETQYF
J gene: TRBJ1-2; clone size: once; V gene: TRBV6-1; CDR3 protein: CASSTGLSGGYTF
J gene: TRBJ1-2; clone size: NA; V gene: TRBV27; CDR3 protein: CASRNRGERDGYTF
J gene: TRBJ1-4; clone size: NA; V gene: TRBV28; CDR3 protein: CASSSPTVDEKLFF
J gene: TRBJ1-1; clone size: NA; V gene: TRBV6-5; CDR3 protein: CASRRTGNTEAFF
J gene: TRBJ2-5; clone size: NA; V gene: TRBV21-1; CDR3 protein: CASSNSVGTSGGEAETQYF
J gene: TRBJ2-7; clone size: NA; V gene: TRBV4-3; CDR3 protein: CASSNSYEQYF
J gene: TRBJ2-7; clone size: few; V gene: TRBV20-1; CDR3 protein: CSDRDHEQYF
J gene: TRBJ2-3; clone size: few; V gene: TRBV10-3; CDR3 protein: CAIGGGSTDTQYF
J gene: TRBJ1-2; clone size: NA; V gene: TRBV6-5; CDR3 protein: CASSGATANYGYTF
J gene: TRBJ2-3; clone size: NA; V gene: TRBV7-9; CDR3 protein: CASSRGLAGGPTDTQYF
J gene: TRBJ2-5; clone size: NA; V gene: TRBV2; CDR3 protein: CASSLGGSGIQETQYF
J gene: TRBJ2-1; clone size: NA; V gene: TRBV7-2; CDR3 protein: CASSLTHGNEQFF
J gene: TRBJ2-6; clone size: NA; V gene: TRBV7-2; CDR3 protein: CASSWTGSGANVLTF
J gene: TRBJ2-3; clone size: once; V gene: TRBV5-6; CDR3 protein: CASSQLAGAADTQYF
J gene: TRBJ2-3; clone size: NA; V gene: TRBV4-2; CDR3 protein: CASSDRDLHTDTQYF
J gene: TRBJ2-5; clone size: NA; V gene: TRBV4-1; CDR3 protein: CASSQVLAGVETQYF
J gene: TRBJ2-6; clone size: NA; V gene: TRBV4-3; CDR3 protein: CASSQGRMASGANVLTF
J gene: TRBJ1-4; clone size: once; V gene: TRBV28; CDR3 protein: CASSHSPTGVYPKLFF
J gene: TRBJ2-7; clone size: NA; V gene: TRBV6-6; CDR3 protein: CASRPQGASLEQYF
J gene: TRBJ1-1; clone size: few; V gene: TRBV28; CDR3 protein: CASSAHRSTEAFF
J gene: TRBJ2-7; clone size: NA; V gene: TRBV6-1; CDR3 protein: CASRGESRRYEQYF
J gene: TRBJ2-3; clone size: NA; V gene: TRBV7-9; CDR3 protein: CASSLKGGDTDTQYF
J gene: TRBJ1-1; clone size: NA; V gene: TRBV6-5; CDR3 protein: CASRPRGQLENKAFF
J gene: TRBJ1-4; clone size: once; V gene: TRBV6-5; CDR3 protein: CASSYSSDRGHEKLFF
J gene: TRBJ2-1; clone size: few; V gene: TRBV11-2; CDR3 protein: CASSLVTGQGVEQFF
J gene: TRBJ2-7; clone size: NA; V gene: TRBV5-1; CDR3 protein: CASSLGDRGRYEQYF
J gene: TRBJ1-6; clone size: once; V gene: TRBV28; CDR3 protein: CASSPIRSRTGKDRWSSYNSPLHF
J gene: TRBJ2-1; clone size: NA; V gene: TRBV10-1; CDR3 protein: CASSELMNEQFF
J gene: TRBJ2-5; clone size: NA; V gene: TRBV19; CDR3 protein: CASSLPSAKQETQYF